The 11 T cell receptor beta chains given below trace back to one sample, sequenced in a study of blood T cell repertoires in COVID-19 (dated by TCRdb to 2020 to 2022). The receptor library was made with the immunoSEQ multiplex PCR assay. TCRdb mirrors the immuneACCESS table, restricted to in-frame sequences. Some clones are absent from its copies; in checked studies, under half trace to an unresolved V gene, and the reason for the others is unknown. The sample table records about 180,000 clones; 85% to 90% of these occur just once. Clones ranked in the top ten supply 15% to 20% of the sample. Input material: peripheral blood. These receptors all come from a person aged 70 to 85 with COVID-19, enrolled during active disease.

The V call is TRBV5-6, the J call TRBJ1-3, with 7 bases fitting TRBD1. CDR3 length equals 16 residues. The trim removed 1 base at V and 4 bases at J, leaving 8 bases unmatched. The germline CDR1 and CDR2 sequences are SGHDT and YYEEEE. In DNA, the CDR3 is TGTGCCAGCAGCTTGACCGGGACAGTACAGGGAAACACCATATATTTT. Its translation is CASSLTGTVQGNTIYF.

The chain carries TRBV14 and TRBJ2-1; 9 nucleotides match TRBD2. J lost 9 bases, V lost 1 base, and 7 bases had no gene match. Germline lookup yields CDR1 SGHDN and CDR2 FVKESK. The CDR3 runs 15 residues. CDR3 amino acids: CASSQAAGGQSEQFF. CDR3 DNA: TGTGCCAGCAGCCAAGCTGCGGGAGGGCAGAGTGAGCAGTTCTTC.

The chain uses TRBV5-4 and TRBJ2-6; maybe TRBD1 (8 bases). The CDR3 has 15 residues. Per the germline V gene, CDR1 is SGHNT and CDR2 is YYREEE (reference sequence). Between the trimmed V and J ends, which lost 4 bases and 12 bases, there was a span of 20 bases. The DNA of the CDR3 is TGTGCCAGCAGCGCCGGACAGGGAGGGACTCGCGTCCTGACTTTC. Translating it yields CASSAGQGGTRVLTF.

The chain uses TRBV15 and TRBJ1-4, with D unresolved. This CDR3 region has 21 residues. V lost 0 bases and J lost 2, with 25 bases in between. CDR1 and CDR2 from the germline V gene are LNHNV and YYDKDF (reference sequence). CDR3 residues: CATSRDVRGVGNRRTNEKLFF. Here the CDR3 DNA reads TGTGCCACCAGCAGAGATGTGCGAGGTGTCGGTAATCGGCGGACTAATGAAAAACTGTTTTTT.

This chain links TRBV7-9 with TRBJ2-5, with D perhaps matching TRBD2 (6 bases). Germline V CDR1 and CDR2: SEHNR, FQNEAQ (reference sequence). Trimming took 2 bases from V and 3 from J, leaving 16 bases between them. The CDR3 extends over 16 amino acids. The chain's CDR3 is CASSLRSGTSEETQYF. CDR3 nucleotide sequence: TGTGCCAGCAGCTTAAGGTCAGGGACTTCGGAAGAGACCCAGTACTTC.

The rearrangement joins TRBV5-4 to TRBJ2-5; TRBD2 might be the D (5 bases). CDR3 length: 11 residues. The V end was cut by 5 bases, the J end by 5 bases, with 7 bases between. The germline gives CDR1 SGHNT, CDR2 YYREEE (reference sequence). CDR3 protein: CASRGAETQYF. In DNA, the CDR3 is TGTGCCAGCAGGGGAGCCGAGACCCAGTACTTC.

J is TRBJ2-5 and V is TRBV6-1; D is undetermined. From germline, CDR1 is MNHNS and CDR2 SASEGT. The CDR3 is 14 residues long. V lost 0 bases, J lost 7 bases, and 12 bases lay in between. The CDR3 spells CASSEARKRGTQYF. The CDR3 coding sequence is TGTGCCAGCAGTGAAGCGAGGAAGAGAGGGACCCAGTACTTC.

The chain has TRBV3-1 (or the pseudogene TRBV3-2) and TRBJ2-1, with 14 bases that match TRBD2. With V trimmed by 6 bases and J by 10 bases, 11 bases remained unmatched. Germline V gene lookup returns CDR1 LGHDT and CDR2 YNNKEL (reference sequence). The CDR3 runs to 16 residues. CDR3 sequence: CASRRNTRLAGGEQFF. CDR3 nucleotides: TGTGCCAGCAGACGTAATACTAGACTAGCGGGAGGGGAGCAGTTCTTC.

The rearrangement joins TRBV28 to TRBJ2-1; unclear D gene. Germline loops: CDR1 MDHEN, CDR2 SYDVKM. The V and J ends lost 7 bases and 5 bases respectively, with 9 bases between them. The CDR3 is 12 residues long. The CDR3 DNA follows: TGTGCCAGCACTCTCTATGACAATGAGCAGTTCTTC. This encodes CASTLYDNEQFF.

The chain uses TRBV27 and TRBJ1-6; TRBD1 aligns across 8 bases. The CDR3 consists of 12 residues. CDR1 is MNHEY, CDR2 SMNVEV, per germline (reference sequence). Trimming at V came to 8 bases and at J to 15 bases, leaving 9 bases not matched to a gene. The CDR3 sequence is CASGARQGNLHF. CDR3 bases: TGTGCCAGCGGGGCAAGACAGGGGAACCTCCACTTT.

This sequence joins TRBV18 and TRBJ1-4; 7 bases are shared with TRBD1. CDR1 KGHSH and CDR2 LQKENI come from the germline V gene. The J segment lost 3 bases and the V segment lost 6 bases, leaving 10 bases of the junction unmatched. There are 16 residues in the CDR3. DNA of the CDR3: TGTGCCAGCTCGCGACAGGGCATAGGTGCTAATGAAAAACTGTTTTTT. Translated, it gives CASSRQGIGANEKLFF.